This entry lists 23 T cell receptor beta chains sequenced from one sample in a study of persistence of HIV-infected CD4 T cells. These TCRs are of unknown antigen specificity. Sequencing used immunoSEQ version 4 in survey mode. Sequenced by immunoSEQ multiplex PCR; TCRdb stores in-frame clones only, minus some. The data show about 21,000 clones, with roughly 74% seen just once and approximately 6.3% held by the top ten. Cells were stimulated with CMV-infected fibroblast lysates at roughly 9.1 ug/mL. Responding CD4+ T cells were sorted by upregulation of both CD40 ligand and CD69. This material consisted of CD4+ T cells sorted from PBMCs after roughly 19-hour stimulation, taken from a patient who received antiretroviral therapy. Receptor source: an adult man with HIV who was CMV-seropositive.

The chain combines TRBV6-1 with TRBJ2-7; TRBD2 is a possible D gene (5 bases). The CDR3 totals 15 residues. Germline V lookup: CDR1 MNHNS, CDR2 SASEGT. The V and J ends lost 0 bases and 6 bases respectively, with 15 bases between them. The CDR3 here is CASSEAARPEGEQYF. In DNA form, the CDR3 reads TGTGCCAGCAGTGAAGCTGCGAGGCCAGAGGGCGAGCAGTACTTC.

This chain uses TRBV6-2 or TRBV6-3 with TRBJ2-1; 8 bases agree with TRBD1. CDR3 size: 19 residues. Germline V CDR1 and CDR2: MNHEY, SVGEGT. V was clipped by 2 bases and J by 3 bases; unmatched bases: 15. The DNA of the CDR3 is TGTGCCAGCAGTTACCCCGGCAGGATCGGACAGGGAATCTACAATGAGCAGTTCTTC. Translating gives CASSYPGRIGQGIYNEQFF.

The chain carries TRBV6-5 and TRBJ2-2; D is uncertain. With 4 bases removed from V and 7 bases from J, the gap between germline ends came to 10 bases. CDR1 MNHEY and CDR2 SVGAGI come from the germline V gene. This CDR3 comprises 13 residues. In DNA, the CDR3 is TGTGCCAGCAGTTTTCAGGAAGACGGGGAGCTGTTTTTT. Encoded protein: CASSFQEDGELFF.

V is TRBV6-2 or TRBV6-3 and J is TRBJ1-5; the match to TRBD1 covers 8 bases. This CDR3 has 16 residues. CDR1 is MNHEY and CDR2 is SVGEGT in the germline V gene. The junction had 11 bases not matched to a gene; V was cut back by 7 bases and J by 3 bases. The DNA for the CDR3 is TGTGCCAGCACCCCCCGAGGGACAGGTGTCAATCAGCCCCAGCATTTT. It translates to CASTPRGTGVNQPQHF.

On this clone itself: Other DNA sequences in the sample encode the same CDR3. This chain connects TRBV9 to TRBJ1-1; D gene ambiguous. The CDR3 is 13 amino acids. Germline CDR1 reads SGDLS; CDR2 reads YYNGEE. Trimming took off 1 base at V and 1 base at J, with 5 bases between the two ends. DNA for the CDR3: TGTGCCAGCAGCGTACTGGAGAACACTGAAGCTTTCTTT. It yields the protein CASSVLENTEAFF.

This chain joins TRBV18 and TRBJ1-1; possibly TRBD1 for D (5 bases). Trimming left V 5 bases short and J 3 bases short, with 13 bases between. The CDR3 extends over 14 amino acids. Per the germline V gene, CDR1 is KGHSH and CDR2 is LQKENI. Written as DNA, the CDR3 is TGTGCCAGCTCATCCAGGATACAGGACACTGAAGCTTTCTTT. It yields the protein CASSSRIQDTEAFF.

The V and J genes are TRBV5-1 and TRBJ2-3; the match to TRBD2 covers 12 bases. The CDR3 runs 18 residues. With V trimmed by 1 base and J by 6 bases, 12 bases remained unmatched. Germline V gene data show CDR1 as SGHRS and CDR2 as YFSETQ. CDR3 sequence: CASSLQGLAGLDIDTQYF. Written as DNA, the CDR3 is TGCGCCAGCAGCTTGCAAGGACTAGCGGGACTGGATATTGATACGCAGTATTTT.

The V call is TRBV7-2, the J call TRBJ2-7; possible D gene TRBD2, 6 bases. CDR3 length: 14 amino acids. V was trimmed by 5 bases and J by 7 bases, leaving 18 bases between them. CDR1 and CDR2 (germline): SGHTA, FQGNSA. The CDR3 loop reads CASSPGPSAGEQYF. The CDR3 DNA follows: TGTGCCAGCAGCCCCGGCCCCTCGGCGGGGGAGCAGTACTTC.

The rearrangement uses TRBV4-2 and TRBJ2-7; D is tentatively TRBD1 or TRBD2 (5 bases each). The CDR3 length is 16 residues. Between the trimmed V and J ends, which lost 0 bases and 6 bases, there was a span of 18 bases. The germline gives CDR1 LGHNA, CDR2 YNFKEQ. The CDR3: CASSQEPALGGTEQYF. The CDR3 DNA reads as TGTGCCAGCAGCCAAGAGCCCGCCCTTGGGGGAACCGAGCAGTACTTC.

The chain joins TRBV2 to TRBJ2-1; TRBD1 agrees at 7 bases. J lost 5 bases, V lost 6 bases, and 7 bases had no gene match. Germline assignment: CDR1 SNHLY and CDR2 FYNNEI. CDR3 size: 14 residues. The CDR3 region has the DNA TGTGCCAGCAGGACGGGACAGATGAACAATGAGCAGTTCTTC. Residues: CASRTGQMNNEQFF.

In its sample, this clone was seen a few times. This chain uses TRBV6-4 with TRBJ2-6; a weak D match, TRBD2 (5 bases). The length of the CDR3 is 14 residues. The V end was cut by 8 bases, the J end by 0 bases, with 8 bases between. CDR1 MRHNA and CDR2 SNTAGT come from the germline V gene. In DNA, the CDR3 is TGTGCCAGCTCTCGGGACTCTGGGGCCAACGTCCTGACTTTC. It codes for CASSRDSGANVLTF.

The table lists this clone with a few counts. V usage is TRBV19 and J usage is TRBJ2-5; D perhaps matches TRBD1 (5 bases). Germline-derived CDR1 and CDR2 are LNHDA and SQIVND (reference sequence). The CDR3 is made up of 12 amino acids. V was trimmed by 2 bases and J by 5 bases, leaving 6 bases between them. The CDR3 spells CASSIQGETQYF. DNA of the CDR3: TGTGCCAGTAGTATACAGGGTGAGACCCAGTACTTC.

This clone counts as medium-sized. The chain recombines TRBV3-1 (or the pseudogene TRBV3-2) with TRBJ2-1; perhaps TRBD2 as D (5 bases). The germline gives CDR1 LGHDT, CDR2 YNNKEL (reference sequence). The germline V and J ends were trimmed by 6 bases and 3 bases, with 12 bases remaining between them. This CDR3 region has 14 residues. This CDR3 is CASRLKGLYNEQFF. CDR3 in DNA: TGTGCCAGCAGGCTAAAAGGACTCTACAATGAGCAGTTCTTC.

The chain recombines TRBV18 with TRBJ2-7; tentatively, D is TRBD1 (5 bases). This CDR3 comprises 15 residues. V dropped 1 base and J dropped 3 bases, with 13 bases sitting between them. The V gene's germline CDR1 is KGHSH and CDR2 LQKENI. The CDR3 DNA is TGTGCCAGCTCACCACGGCAGGGCCGGTACTACGAGCAGTACTTC. Protein: CASSPRQGRYYEQYF.

In its sample, this clone was seen once. This chain connects TRBV28 to TRBJ2-7; D gene ambiguous. The germline CDR1 and CDR2 sequences are MDHEN and SYDVKM. V was trimmed by 3 bases and J by 2 bases, leaving 11 bases between them. This CDR3 is built from 14 residues. CDR3 sequence: CASSFSDRPYEQYF. The CDR3, as DNA: TGTGCCAGCAGTTTCTCTGACCGGCCCTACGAGCAGTACTTC.

The J gene is TRBJ1-2, the V gene TRBV10-3, with D perhaps TRBD1 (6 bases). Germline CDR1 reads ENHRY; CDR2 reads SYGVKD. The CDR3 is 11 residues long. The V end lost 4 bases, the J end lost 8 bases, and 8 bases lay between the germline ends. The CDR3 sequence: CAISAGVGYTF. CDR3 bases: TGTGCCATCAGTGCAGGGGTGGGCTACACCTTC.

V usage is TRBV5-1 and J usage is TRBJ2-7; D may be TRBD1 (6 bases). V dropped 0 bases and J dropped 3 bases, with 13 bases sitting between them. Germline loops: CDR1 SGHRS, CDR2 YFSETQ. The CDR3 is 15 amino acids. CDR3 sequence: CASSLDRVGVYEQYF. CDR3 DNA: TGCGCCAGCAGCTTGGACAGGGTCGGCGTCTACGAGCAGTACTTC.

The V and J genes are TRBV30 and TRBJ1-2; D ambiguous. The CDR3 has 12 amino acids. V was pared by 3 bases and J by 4 bases, with 9 bases between. The germline V gene has CDR1 GTSNPN and CDR2 SVGIG (reference sequence). The CDR3 spells CAWSTYSYGYTF. The CDR3 region has the DNA TGTGCCTGGAGCACCTATTCCTATGGCTACACCTTC.

The CDR3 loop is CAIRLPSGNEQFF. The CDR3 region has the DNA TGTGCCATCCGTCTACCCTCTGGAAATGAGCAGTTCTTC. The V gene is TRBV10-3, the J gene TRBJ2-1; D remains ambiguous. CDR1 is ENHRY and CDR2 is SYGVKD in the germline V gene. Trimming cost V 8 bases and J 7 bases, with 15 bases left between them. This CDR3 region has 13 residues.

V usage is TRBV4-1 and J usage is TRBJ1-6, with D possibly matching TRBD1 (5 bases). CDR1 and CDR2 (germline): MGHRA, YSYEKL. The CDR3 totals 13 residues. V lost 2 bases and J lost 7, with 6 bases in between. CDR3 loop: CASSQKGNSPLHF. The CDR3 DNA reads as TGCGCCAGCAGCCAAAAGGGGAATTCACCCCTCCACTTT.

The rearrangement joins TRBV3-1 (or the pseudogene TRBV3-2) to TRBJ1-1; D not resolved. V lost 4 bases, J lost 11 bases, and 14 bases lay in between. Germline CDR1 is LGHDT and CDR2 is YNNKEL (reference sequence). The CDR3 has 12 residues. DNA of the CDR3: TGTGCCAGCAGCCTCCTCGGACTGACGGCTTTCTTT. It encodes CASSLLGLTAFF.

The rearrangement uses TRBV28 and TRBJ2-2, with 9 positions matching TRBD1. With V trimmed by 6 bases and J by 2 bases, 4 bases remained unmatched. The CDR3 is 15 amino acids. Germline V lookup: CDR1 MDHEN, CDR2 SYDVKM. The chain's CDR3 is CASSKTGGNTGELFF. The CDR3 DNA reads as TGTGCCAGCAGCAAGACAGGGGGTAACACCGGGGAGCTGTTTTTT.

Comments on this clone: Germline is not matched at one junction end, which may reflect a read error. This chain links TRBV5-1 with TRBJ1-2; TRBD1 matches at 7 bases. The CDR3 covers 14 residues. Germline CDR1 is SGHRS and CDR2 is YFSETQ. CDR3 nucleotides: TGCGCCAGCAGCCCCCGCCCTCAAGGACAGGAGCAATCCTTC. Its translation: CASSPRPQGQEQSF.